A selection of T cell receptor beta chains follows, all from one sample in a study of T cells in localized non-small cell lung cancer. TCRdb's copy holds only in-frame clones and misses some; the assay was immunoSEQ multiplex PCR. This table has about 30,000 clones, 85% to 90% appearing once. The material was peripheral blood, obtained before any cancer treatment. These receptors all stem from a female donor of 60 years or more with stage I lung adenocarcinoma. Both conserved end residues are part of each CDR3. D genes are given only for firm matches. For some rows the clone size is stated as once, few or many, or as a class when expanded; others skip it.

d_gene	abundance	v_gene	j_gene	CDR3nt	CDR3aa
-	few	TRBV11-3	TRBJ2-7	TGTGCCAGCAGCTTATCTGCAGTATCCTACGAGCAGTACTTC	CASSLSAVSYEQYF
-	-	TRBV11-3	TRBJ1-1	TGTGCCAGCAGCTCAGGGGCAGGGGAAGCTTTCTTT	CASSSGAGEAFF
TRBD2	-	TRBV7-2	TRBJ2-2	TGTGCCAGCAGCCCGTTCCTAGCGGGAGACATCACCGGGGAGCTGTTTTTT	CASSPFLAGDITGELFF
TRBD2	-	TRBV28	TRBJ2-5	TGTGCCAGCAGCCCCGGACTAGCGGGAGGGCCGACGGGAGAGACCCAGTACTTC	CASSPGLAGGPTGETQYF
-	-	TRBV6-1	TRBJ2-7	TGTGCCAGCAGTGAACCCCAGGGGTCCCACTACGAGCAGTACTTC	CASSEPQGSHYEQYF
-	-	TRBV14	TRBJ2-1	TGTGCCAGCAGCCCCCTAGCCTCAGGGTTTAGCTCCTACAATGAGCAGTTCTTC	CASSPLASGFSSYNEQFF
TRBD1	-	TRBV4-3	TRBJ2-1	TGCGCCAGCAGCCCCCACCCGACAGGGGGCGCTTTAGAGCAGTTCTTC	CASSPHPTGGALEQFF
-	-	TRBV10-3	TRBJ1-1	TGTGCCATCAGTGAGTCGAGAAGCGGTGAAGCTTTCTTT	CAISESRSGEAFF
-	few	TRBV7-9	TRBJ2-5	TGTGCCAGCAGCTTCTCTAGGGAGACCCAGTACTTC	CASSFSRETQYF
TRBD1	-	TRBV19	TRBJ2-3	TGTGCCAGTAGTATCACCTTCCGGAGACAGGGGTCAGATACGCAGTATTTT	CASSITFRRQGSDTQYF
-	few	TRBV27	TRBJ2-5	TGTGCCAGCAGTTTCCTAGACTCGCGGGGACCGGGGACCCAGTACTTC	CASSFLDSRGPGTQYF
TRBD2	-	TRBV19	TRBJ2-7	TGTGCCAGTAGTATAACGGGAGGGCCTCTCGAGCAGTACTTC	CASSITGGPLEQYF
-	-	TRBV29-1	TRBJ1-2	TGCAGCGTCGGTGTTGACTATGGCTACACCTTC	CSVGVDYGYTF
TRBD2	-	TRBV5-1	TRBJ2-2	TGCGCCAGCAGCGGCGGACTAGCGGGAGGGGGAACCGGGGAGCTGTTTTTT	CASSGGLAGGGTGELFF
TRBD1	-	TRBV11-2	TRBJ1-4	TGTGCCAGCAGCTTAGACACAGGGGGCAATGAAAAACTGTTTTTT	CASSLDTGGNEKLFF